This T cell receptor (beta chain) was sequenced during a study of vaccination effects on CD4 cells after COVID-19. Study-level background: Convalescent patients (n = two) were sampled 16 days and one week prevaccination.

Regarding the study as a whole: Mainly new vaccine-induced clones made up the post-vaccine spike-reactive clones in convalescents. Marked clonal contraction of both clone types appeared late after vaccination.

Notes on this clone: Its target is unknown.

CD4+ T cells specific for antigen were expanded with viral peptide pools by the ViraFEST assay before sequencing. The authors isolated CD4+ T cells after approximately 9 days of culture. Infection dated between March and December 2020, before the Alpha, Beta and Delta variants reached the United States. Both day 3 and day 7 saw half the medium replaced with IL-2 medium. The repertoire was sequenced with immunoSEQ multiplex PCR; TCRdb's copy has only in-frame clones and lacks some. The sample lists about 27,000 clones, approximately 70% seen once, with less than 20% in the top ten. Here the sequenced sample was CD4+ T cells from PBMCs cultured with SARS-CoV-2 spike peptides, taken before COVID-19 vaccination. The receptor's source is a human donor who had a prior SARS-CoV-2 infection.

In DNA form, the CDR3 reads TGTGCCATCAGCAGACCCGGGACAGGGATCTACGAGCAGTACTTC. Translated: CAISRPGTGIYEQYF. V gene TRBV10-3 combines with J gene TRBJ2-7, with TRBD1 identical over 9 bases. The CDR3 length is 15 residues. V dropped 6 bases and J dropped 3; count of bases not matched to a gene: 9. Germline CDR1 is ENHRY and CDR2 is SYGVKD.